Each of the 14 T cell receptor beta chains below was sequenced from the same sample in a study of cytomegalovirus exposure and HLA in healthy donors. PCR was performed using 60 Vbeta and 13 Jbeta primers. Clones were sequenced by immunoSEQ multiplex PCR, and TCRdb holds only the in-frame ones, with some missing. The table includes 200,000 to 250,000 clones, roughly 84% detected once. The source material was PBMCs. The source of these receptors is a girl aged 10 to 17 in good health and CMV-seronegative.

The chain is built from TRBV15 and TRBJ1-3; unclear D gene. Trimming took off 2 bases at V and 0 bases at J, with 5 bases between the two ends. The CDR3 is 14 residues long. Germline V gives CDR1 LNHNV, CDR2 YYDKDF (reference sequence). The CDR3 bases are TGTGCCACCAGCAGACGGGACTCTGGAAACACCATATATTTT. It translates to CATSRRDSGNTIYF.

The chain carries TRBV29-1 and TRBJ1-3, with D unresolved. The CDR3 is made up of 12 amino acids. Germline loops: CDR1 SQVTM, CDR2 ANQGSEA. The V gene lost 7 bases and the J gene lost 0 bases, with 7 bases spanning the gap. The CDR3 region has the DNA TGCAGCGCGGAGGCCTCTGGAAACACCATATATTTT. This encodes CSAEASGNTIYF.

V usage is TRBV19 and J usage is TRBJ1-6, with unresolved D. The V and J ends lost 3 bases and 0 bases respectively, with 9 bases between them. CDR3 length equals 16 residues. The germline V gene has CDR1 LNHDA and CDR2 SQIVND (reference sequence). The CDR3 loop reads CASSIKRSSYNSPLHF. The CDR3 DNA reads as TGTGCCAGTAGTATTAAGAGGAGCTCCTATAATTCACCCCTCCACTTT.

V and J are TRBV5-6 and TRBJ2-3; 13 bases fit TRBD2. Trimming took 2 bases from V and 5 from J; bases not matched to a gene: 8. Per the germline V gene, CDR1 is SGHDT and CDR2 is YYEEEE. The CDR3 sequence is 17 residues long. This chain's CDR3 is CASSFVRTSGSGDTQYF. In nucleotides, the CDR3 is TGTGCCAGCAGCTTCGTCAGGACTAGCGGGAGTGGAGATACGCAGTATTTT. Based on the CDR3 plus reference TRBV5-6 and TRBJ2-3, the full variable domain is DAGVTQSPTHLIKTRGQQVTLRCSPKSGHDTVSWYQQALGQGPQFIFQYYEEEERQRGNFPDRFSGHQFPNYSSELNVNALLLGDSALYLCASSFVRTSGSGDTQYFGPGTRLTVL.

This chain joins TRBV11-2 and TRBJ1-2; D is unclear. The CDR3 loop spans 12 amino acids. In germline, CDR1 is SGHAT, CDR2 FQNNGV. V was cut by 6 bases and J by 8 bases, with 13 bases left in between. The DNA of the CDR3 is TGTGCCAGCAGTTTGGGAGCCGGAGGCTACACCTTC. As protein: CASSLGAGGYTF.

V gene TRBV5-1 combines with J gene TRBJ2-3, with TRBD2 matching 13 bases. The length of the CDR3 is 19 residues. V shed 2 bases, J shed 1 base, and the junction held 10 bases outside the gene matches. The germline gives CDR1 SGHRS, CDR2 YFSETQ. The CDR3 protein is CASSFTGTSGGARTDTQYF. CDR3 DNA: TGCGCCAGCAGCTTTACAGGCACTAGCGGGGGGGCCCGCACAGATACGCAGTATTTT.

As concerns this clone: Within the sample, other DNA sequences also encode this same CDR3. The J gene is TRBJ1-5, the V gene TRBV15; 8 bases fit TRBD1. CDR3 size: 13 residues. The junction had 1 base not matched to a gene; V was cut back by 8 bases and J by 1 base. Germline V gives CDR1 LNHNV, CDR2 YYDKDF (reference sequence). The CDR3 here is CATGTGSNQPQHF. CDR3 coding DNA: TGTGCCACCGGGACAGGCAGCAATCAGCCCCAGCATTTT.

The rearrangement joins TRBV5-1 to TRBJ2-5, with D hard to call. The V end lost 3 bases, the J end lost 9 bases, and 12 bases lay between the germline ends. There are 12 residues in the CDR3. Germline lookup yields CDR1 SGHRS and CDR2 YFSETQ. The DNA of the CDR3 is TGCGCCAGCAGCTCACGCCCCGAGGCCCAGTACTTC. Amino acid sequence: CASSSRPEAQYF.

Only one count was recorded for this clone. V usage is TRBV9 and J usage is TRBJ1-3, with no clear D. Looked up from germline, CDR1 is SGDLS and CDR2 is YYNGEE. Trimming took 4 bases from V and 0 from J, leaving 8 bases between them. CDR3 length equals 14 residues. DNA of the CDR3: TGTGCCAGCAGCCAAGCCACCTCTGGAAACACCATATATTTT. As protein: CASSQATSGNTIYF. Based on the CDR3 plus reference TRBV9 and TRBJ1-3, the full variable domain is DSGVTQTPKHLITATGQRVTLRCSPRSGDLSVYWYQQSLDQGLQFLIQYYNGEERAKGNILERFSAQQFPDLHSELNLSSLELGDSALYFCASSQATSGNTIYFGEGSWLTVV.

This chain links TRBV7-9 with TRBJ1-4; a weak D match, TRBD1 (5 bases). Germline assignment: CDR1 SEHNR and CDR2 FQNEAQ (reference sequence). The CDR3 length is 15 residues. V dropped 6 bases and J dropped 8 bases, with 19 bases sitting between them. DNA for the CDR3: TGTGCCAGCAGGACCGGGGACTGGAAGGGGGAAAAACTGTTTTTT. This translates into CASRTGDWKGEKLFF.

The chain couples TRBV30 to TRBJ1-5; no reliable D call. Germline V gene data show CDR1 as GTSNPN and CDR2 as SVGIG (reference sequence). This CDR3 is 14 amino acids long. Trimming shortened V by 1 base and J by 8 bases, and 15 bases separated the two germline ends. The CDR3 region has the DNA TGTGCCTGGAGTGGCCGGTTTCCTCTAGAGCCCCAGCATTTT. Residues: CAWSGRFPLEPQHF. The full variable domain, with the rest looked up from reference TRBV30 and TRBJ1-5, is SQTIHQWPATLVQPVGSPLSLECTVEGTSNPNLYWYRQAAGRGLQLLFYSVGIGQISSEVPQNLSASRPQDRQFILSSKKLLLSDSGFYLCAWSGRFPLEPQHFGDGTRLSIL.

This chain joins TRBV5-1 and TRBJ1-4; 9 positions match TRBD1. This CDR3 region has 16 residues. V shed 2 bases and J 5 bases; nucleotides not matched to a gene: 7. CDR1 and CDR2 from the germline V gene are SGHRS and YFSETQ. CDR3 in DNA: TGCGCCAGCAGCTTACGGTTAGGGACAGGGAATGAAAAACTGTTTTTT. Protein product: CASSLRLGTGNEKLFF. The entire variable domain, with the rest obtained from reference TRBV5-1 and TRBJ1-4, is as follows: KAGVTQTPRYLIKTRGQQVTLSCSPISGHRSVSWYQQTPGQGLQFLFEYFSETQRNKGNFPGRFSGRQFSNSRSEMNVSTLELGDSALYLCASSLRLGTGNEKLFFGSGTQLSVL.

The chain combines TRBV7-9 with TRBJ1-2; 7 nucleotides line up with TRBD1. The CDR3 is 15 amino acids. Germline V CDR1 and CDR2: SEHNR, FQNEAQ (reference sequence). V trimming: 5 bases; J trimming: 10 bases; junction bases outside the gene matches: 16. In DNA form, the CDR3 reads TGTGCCAGCAGCCCACCGACAGGGTTCGTGCCCGCCTACACCTTC. Encoded protein: CASSPPTGFVPAYTF.

The rearrangement uses TRBV7-9 and TRBJ2-7; 8 bases line up with TRBD2. The CDR3 loop spans 14 amino acids. Germline-derived CDR1 and CDR2 are SEHNR and FQNEAQ (reference sequence). With 5 bases clipped from V and 2 bases from J, the junction kept 5 bases outside the gene matches. CDR3 in DNA: TGTGCCAGCAGCCAAGGGGGACTAGCCTACGAGCAGTACTTC. Encoded protein: CASSQGGLAYEQYF.